The 21 T cell receptor beta chains given below trace back to one sample, sequenced in a study of T cell changes during pregnancy in multiple sclerosis. Produced via immunoSEQ multiplex PCR; TCRdb's table is partial and in-frame only. The data show around 99,000 clones, under 95% seen once. Here the sequenced sample was peripheral blood, taken in the third trimester of pregnancy. The receptors here all came from a female donor in good health, enrolled as a control in a pregnancy study.

As for this clone: Compared with germline, one end of the junction differs, possibly owing to a read error. The chain joins TRBV11-3 to TRBJ2-7; D unclear. CDR3 length: 12 residues. Per the germline V gene, CDR1 is SGHNT and CDR2 is YENEEA. The DNA of the CDR3 is TGTGCCAGCAGCTTAGCAATTGGAGTGAGCGAATTC. Translation gives CASSLAIGVSEF.

This chain connects TRBV5-1 to TRBJ1-2, with 12 bases lining up with TRBD1. Germline V gives CDR1 SGHRS, CDR2 YFSETQ. This CDR3 has 15 residues. Germline trimming cut 3 bases from V and 4 bases from J; bases unmatched to any gene: 4. The CDR3 loop reads CASSSGTGGFYGYTF. The CDR3 region has the DNA TGCGCCAGCAGCTCCGGGACAGGGGGCTTCTATGGCTACACCTTC.

The chain employs TRBV9 and TRBJ2-5, with 8 bases that match TRBD2. This CDR3 has 15 amino acids. J was trimmed by 5 bases and V by 3 bases; bases with no gene match: 9. Germline loops: CDR1 SGDLS, CDR2 YYNGEE. CDR3 nucleotides: TGTGCCAGCAGCGACGGGACTAGGGGGGCGGAGACCCAGTACTTC. Translation: CASSDGTRGAETQYF.

The chain employs TRBV5-5 and TRBJ2-7; a weak D match, TRBD2 (5 bases). The CDR3 length is 15 residues. Trimming removed 0 bases at V and 1 base at J, with 11 bases between. Germline lookup yields CDR1 SGHKS and CDR2 YYEKEE (reference sequence). The CDR3 nucleotides are TGTGCCAGCAGCTTGGGTGGGAGTGAGTCCTACGAGCAGTACTTC. As protein: CASSLGGSESYEQYF. The whole variable domain, remainder taken from reference TRBV5-5 and TRBJ2-7, is DAGVTQSPTHLIKTRGQQVTLRCSPISGHKSVSWYQQVLGQGPQFIFQYYEKEERGRGNFPDRFSARQFPNYSSELNVNALLLGDSALYLCASSLGGSESYEQYFGPGTRLTVT.

The V gene is TRBV7-9, the J gene TRBJ1-1; perhaps TRBD1 as D (6 bases). CDR1 and CDR2 (germline): SEHNR, FQNEAQ (reference sequence). CDR3 length equals 14 residues. Trimming cost V 5 bases and J 1 base, with 11 bases left between them. CDR3 region: CASSAYRENTEAFF. The CDR3 coding sequence is TGTGCCAGCAGCGCCTACAGGGAGAACACTGAAGCTTTCTTT.

The chain combines TRBV7-2 with TRBJ1-4; 9 nucleotides line up with TRBD1. Germline V CDR1 and CDR2: SGHTA, FQGNSA. The CDR3 has 15 amino acids. Germline trimming cut 4 bases from V and 7 bases from J; bases unmatched to any gene: 7. The CDR3 bases are TGTGCCAGCAGCTACACGACAGGGGGAGGTGAAAAACTGTTTTTT. Its translation is CASSYTTGGGEKLFF. The whole variable domain, remainder taken from reference TRBV7-2 and TRBJ1-4, is GAGVSQSPSNKVTEKGKDVELRCDPISGHTALYWYRQSLGQGLEFLIYFQGNSAPDKSGLPSDRFSAERTGGSVSTLTIQRTQQEDSAVYLCASSYTTGGGEKLFFGSGTQLSVL.

This chain uses TRBV9 with TRBJ1-1, with 8 bases that match TRBD1. CDR1 and CDR2 (germline): SGDLS, YYNGEE. CDR3 size: 15 residues. V shed 3 bases and J 0 bases; nucleotides not matched to a gene: 4. The CDR3 region is CASSAGDRMNTEAFF. The CDR3 DNA follows: TGTGCCAGCAGCGCGGGGGACAGGATGAACACTGAAGCTTTCTTT.

J is TRBJ2-4 and V is TRBV6-4, with 10 positions matching TRBD2. V lost 3 bases, J lost 8 bases, and 7 bases stayed unmatched. Germline V lookup: CDR1 MRHNA, CDR2 SNTAGT. The CDR3 has 15 amino acids. The CDR3 loop reads CASSDTSGAGDIQYF. As DNA, the CDR3 is TGTGCCAGCAGTGATACTAGCGGGGCTGGGGACATTCAGTACTTC.

This chain links TRBV21-1 with TRBJ1-2; TRBD1 is the table's D call, not checked against the DNA. TRBV21-1 is a pseudogene segment. CDR3 length equals 14 residues. CDR3 DNA: TGTGCCAGCAGCAAGGGGGACAGGGGGATTGGCTACACCTTC. It specifies CASSKGDRGIGYTF.

The chain has TRBV4-3 and TRBJ1-4, with 9 nucleotides matching TRBD1. Germline values: CDR1 LGHNA, CDR2 YSLEER. The CDR3 is 16 amino acids. The V segment lost 2 bases and the J segment 6 bases; nucleotides outside the gene matches: 7. The CDR3 reads CASSQPPGTGHEKLFF. CDR3 sequence (DNA): TGCGCCAGCAGCCAACCACCCGGGACAGGGCATGAAAAACTGTTTTTT.

CDR3 region: CASSILQGMGGELFF. The DNA of the CDR3 is TGTGCCAGTAGTATATTACAGGGGATGGGCGGGGAGCTGTTTTTT. The rearrangement joins TRBV19 to TRBJ2-2, with 7 bases identical to TRBD1. J lost 7 bases, V lost 2 bases, and 7 bases had no gene match. Germline values: CDR1 LNHDA, CDR2 SQIVND (reference sequence). CDR3 size: 15 residues.

The gene calls are TRBV5-1 and TRBJ1-1, with unresolved D. The V end was cut by 0 bases, the J end by 5 bases, with 8 bases between. CDR3 length equals 13 residues. The germline V gene has CDR1 SGHRS and CDR2 YFSETQ. CDR3 amino acids: CASSLAAATEAFF. CDR3 nucleotide sequence: TGCGCCAGCAGCTTGGCCGCGGCGACTGAAGCTTTCTTT.

The gene calls are TRBV7-9 and TRBJ1-2; TRBD1 is a possible D gene (5 bases). Per germline, CDR1 SEHNR and CDR2 FQNEAQ (reference sequence). CDR3 length equals 15 residues. V was pared by 5 bases and J by 6 bases, with 19 bases between. The CDR3 sequence: CASSRPLNPQDGYTF. The CDR3 DNA reads as TGTGCCAGCAGCCGACCCCTTAACCCACAGGATGGCTACACCTTC.

The rearrangement links TRBV11-2 to TRBJ2-7; tentatively, D is TRBD1 (6 bases). Germline lookup yields CDR1 SGHAT and CDR2 FQNNGV. The CDR3 extends over 16 amino acids. V gave up 5 bases and J gave up 2 bases, with 19 bases separating them. For the CDR3, the DNA is TGTGCCAGCAGCCCACGCTGGACAGAAACCACCTACGAGCAGTACTTC. Translated: CASSPRWTETTYEQYF.

This clone appeared once. The chain employs TRBV2 and TRBJ1-2, with D possibly TRBD1 on 5 matching bases. Germline CDR1 SNHLY, CDR2 FYNNEI. The CDR3 contains 14 residues. Trimming took off 2 bases at V and 4 bases at J, with 11 bases between the two ends. The CDR3 bases are TGTGCCAGCAGTGAAACCGGGGGTATCTATGGCTACACCTTC. It is translated as CASSETGGIYGYTF.

This chain connects TRBV27 to TRBJ2-5; TRBD1 matches at 9 bases. Per germline, CDR1 MNHEY and CDR2 SMNVEV (reference sequence). This CDR3 region has 19 residues. V dropped 1 base and J dropped 1; count of bases not matched to a gene: 13. CDR3 sequence: CASSLLGEENRGRQETQYF. The CDR3 DNA follows: TGTGCCAGCAGTTTATTAGGAGAAGAAAACAGGGGGCGCCAAGAGACCCAGTACTTC.

This chain joins TRBV18 and TRBJ1-6, with D tentatively TRBD1 (6 bases). V lost 4 bases to trimming and J lost 0 bases, with 13 bases between them. CDR3 size: 17 residues. Per germline, CDR1 KGHSH and CDR2 LQKENI. The CDR3 protein is CASSLGQPSSYNSPLHF. CDR3 in DNA: TGTGCCAGCTCACTTGGACAGCCAAGCTCCTATAATTCACCCCTCCACTTT.

V usage is TRBV7-3 and J usage is TRBJ2-2; maybe TRBD1 (5 bases). Germline CDR1 reads SGHTA; CDR2 reads FQGTGA. The CDR3 has 15 amino acids. V was trimmed by 3 bases and J by 1 base, leaving 9 bases between them. CDR3 loop: CASSFDRGNTGELFF. The CDR3 DNA reads as TGTGCCAGCAGCTTTGACAGAGGGAACACCGGGGAGCTGTTTTTT.

This clone appeared a single time. The chain couples TRBV5-1 to TRBJ2-7; the D gene is possibly TRBD2 (6 bases). Germline CDR1 is SGHRS and CDR2 is YFSETQ. Deletions cut 6 bases from V and 0 bases from J, with 10 bases between. CDR3 length equals 13 residues. The CDR3 DNA reads as TGCGCCAGCAATCTGGAGGGCTCCTACGAGCAGTACTTC. This translates into CASNLEGSYEQYF.

The chain combines TRBV25-1 with TRBJ2-7, with TRBD2 identical over 7 bases. The CDR3 is made up of 14 amino acids. V trimming: 6 bases; J trimming: 6 bases; junction bases outside the gene matches: 11. Germline lookup yields CDR1 MGHDK and CDR2 SYGVNS. In nucleotides, the CDR3 is TGTGCCAGCAGAGATCAGGGAGGGTTCGGCGAGCAGTACTTC. Translating gives CASRDQGGFGEQYF.

The chain employs TRBV5-6 and TRBJ1-2, with TRBD1 as a possible D gene (5 bases). Germline CDR1 is SGHDT and CDR2 is YYEEEE. Deletions cut 2 bases from V and 6 bases from J, with 8 bases between. The CDR3 loop spans 12 amino acids. This chain's CDR3 is CASSFSRDGYTF. CDR3 nucleotide sequence: TGTGCCAGCAGCTTTAGCAGGGATGGCTACACCTTC.